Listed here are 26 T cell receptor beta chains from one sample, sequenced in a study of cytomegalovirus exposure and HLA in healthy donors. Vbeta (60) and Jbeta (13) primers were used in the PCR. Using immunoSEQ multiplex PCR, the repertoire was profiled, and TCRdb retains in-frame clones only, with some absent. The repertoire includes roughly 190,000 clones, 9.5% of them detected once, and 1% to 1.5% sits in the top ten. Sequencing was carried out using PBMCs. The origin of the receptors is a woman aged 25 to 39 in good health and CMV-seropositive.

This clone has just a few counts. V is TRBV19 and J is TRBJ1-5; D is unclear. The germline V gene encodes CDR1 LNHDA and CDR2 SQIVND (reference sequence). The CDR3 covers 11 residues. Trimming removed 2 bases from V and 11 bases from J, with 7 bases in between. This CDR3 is CASSIRSAQHF. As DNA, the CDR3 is TGTGCCAGTAGTATACGATCAGCCCAGCATTTT.

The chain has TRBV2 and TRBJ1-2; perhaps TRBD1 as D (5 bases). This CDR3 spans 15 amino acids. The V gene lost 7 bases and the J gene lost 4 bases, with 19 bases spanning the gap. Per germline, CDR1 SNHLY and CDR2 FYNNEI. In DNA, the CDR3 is TGTGCCAGCACCGTGTCGCCAGGGCATGGCTATGGCTACACCTTC. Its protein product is CASTVSPGHGYGYTF. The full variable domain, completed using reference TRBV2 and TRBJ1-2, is EPEVTQTPSHQVTQMGQEVILRCVPISNHLYFYWYRQILGQKVEFLVSFYNNEISEKSEIFDDQFSVERPDGSNFTLKIRSTKLEDSAMYFCASTVSPGHGYGYTFGSGTRLTVV.

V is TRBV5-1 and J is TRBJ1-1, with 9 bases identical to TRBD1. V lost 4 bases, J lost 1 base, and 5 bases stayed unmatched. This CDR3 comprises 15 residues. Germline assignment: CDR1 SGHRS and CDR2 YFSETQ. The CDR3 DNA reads TGCGCCAGCAGCAAGGGACAGGGCGGGAACACTGAAGCTTTCTTT. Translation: CASSKGQGGNTEAFF.

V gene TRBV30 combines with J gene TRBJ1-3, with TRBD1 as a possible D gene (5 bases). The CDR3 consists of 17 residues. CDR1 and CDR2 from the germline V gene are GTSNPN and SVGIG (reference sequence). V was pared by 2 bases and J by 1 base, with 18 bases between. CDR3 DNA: TGTGCCTGGAGTCGTGATACGGGGGGGACTTCTGGAAACACCATATATTTT. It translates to CAWSRDTGGTSGNTIYF.

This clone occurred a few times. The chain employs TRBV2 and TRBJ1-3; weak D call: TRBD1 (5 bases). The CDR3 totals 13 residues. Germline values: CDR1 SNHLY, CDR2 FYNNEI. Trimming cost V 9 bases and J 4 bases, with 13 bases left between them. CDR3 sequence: CASSGSTGNTIYF. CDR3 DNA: TGTGCCAGTTCAGGGTCTACCGGAAACACCATATATTTT.

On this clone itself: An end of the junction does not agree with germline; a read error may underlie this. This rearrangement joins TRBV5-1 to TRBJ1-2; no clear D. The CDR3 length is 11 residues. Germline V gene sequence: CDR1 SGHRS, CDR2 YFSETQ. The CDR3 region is CASSYNSGTFF. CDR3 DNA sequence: TGCGCCAGCAGCTATAACAGCGGCACGTTTTTC. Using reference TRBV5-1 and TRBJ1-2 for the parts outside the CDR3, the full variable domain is KAGVTQTPRYLIKTRGQQVTLSCSPISGHRSVSWYQQTPGQGLQFLFEYFSETQRNKGNFPGRFSGRQFSNSRSEMNVSTLELGDSALYLCASSYNSGTFFGSGTRLTVV.

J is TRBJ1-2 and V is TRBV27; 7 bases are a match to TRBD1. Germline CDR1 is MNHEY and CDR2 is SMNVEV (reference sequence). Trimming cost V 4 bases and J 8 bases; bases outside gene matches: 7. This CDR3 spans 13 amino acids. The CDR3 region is CASSSGTGVGYTF. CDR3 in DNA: TGTGCCAGCAGTTCGGGAACAGGGGTAGGCTACACCTTC.

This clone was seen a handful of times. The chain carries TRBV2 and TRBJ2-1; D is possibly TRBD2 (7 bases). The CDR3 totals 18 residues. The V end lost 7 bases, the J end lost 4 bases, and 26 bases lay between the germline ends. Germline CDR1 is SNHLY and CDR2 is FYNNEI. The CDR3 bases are TGTGCCAGCATCTTTGGGGGAGGGGGGGGGACAAGGTACAATGAGCAGTTCTTC. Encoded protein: CASIFGGGGGTRYNEQFF.

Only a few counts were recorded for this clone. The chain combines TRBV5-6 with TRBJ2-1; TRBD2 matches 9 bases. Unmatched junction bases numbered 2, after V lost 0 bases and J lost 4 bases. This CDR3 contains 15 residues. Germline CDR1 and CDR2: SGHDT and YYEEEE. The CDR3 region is CASSLATSGYNEQFF. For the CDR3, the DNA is TGTGCCAGCAGCTTGGCGACTAGCGGATACAATGAGCAGTTCTTC.

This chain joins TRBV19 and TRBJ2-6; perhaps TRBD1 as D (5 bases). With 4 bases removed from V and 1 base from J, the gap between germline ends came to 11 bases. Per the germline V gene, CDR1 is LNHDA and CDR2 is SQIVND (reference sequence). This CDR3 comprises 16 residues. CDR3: CASSTDSKSGANVLTF. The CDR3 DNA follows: TGTGCCAGTAGTACAGACAGTAAGTCTGGGGCCAACGTCCTGACTTTC.

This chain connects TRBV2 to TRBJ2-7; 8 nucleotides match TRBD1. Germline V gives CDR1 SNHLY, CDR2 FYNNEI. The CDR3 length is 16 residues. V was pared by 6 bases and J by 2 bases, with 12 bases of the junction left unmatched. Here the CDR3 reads CASRLITGQVPYEQYF. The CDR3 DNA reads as TGTGCCAGCAGATTGATAACGGGACAGGTCCCCTACGAGCAGTACTTC.

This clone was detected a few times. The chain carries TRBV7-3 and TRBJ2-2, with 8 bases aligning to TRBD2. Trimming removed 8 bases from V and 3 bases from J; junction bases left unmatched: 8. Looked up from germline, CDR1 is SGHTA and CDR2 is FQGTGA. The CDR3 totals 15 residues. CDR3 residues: CASRQLAGYTGELFF. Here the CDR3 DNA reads TGTGCCAGCCGCCAGCTAGCGGGTTACACCGGGGAGCTGTTTTTT.

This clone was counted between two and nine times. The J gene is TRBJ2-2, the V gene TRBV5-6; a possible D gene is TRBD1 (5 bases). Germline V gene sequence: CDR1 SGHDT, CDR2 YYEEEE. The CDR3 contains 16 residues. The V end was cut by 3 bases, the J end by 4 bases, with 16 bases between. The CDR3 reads CASSSARALVTGELFF. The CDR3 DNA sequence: TGTGCCAGCAGCTCTGCCAGGGCCTTGGTCACCGGGGAGCTGTTTTTT.

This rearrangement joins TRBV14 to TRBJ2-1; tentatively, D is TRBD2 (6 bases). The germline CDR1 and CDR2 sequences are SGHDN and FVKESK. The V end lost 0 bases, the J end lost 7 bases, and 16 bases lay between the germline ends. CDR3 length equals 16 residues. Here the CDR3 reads CASSQEAPLGGNEQFF. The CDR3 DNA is TGTGCCAGCAGCCAAGAAGCGCCCCTTGGGGGGAATGAGCAGTTCTTC.

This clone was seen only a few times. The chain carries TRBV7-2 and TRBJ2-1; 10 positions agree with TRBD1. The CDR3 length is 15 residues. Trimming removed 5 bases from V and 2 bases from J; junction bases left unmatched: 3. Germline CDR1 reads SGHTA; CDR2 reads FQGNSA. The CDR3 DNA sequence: TGTGCCAGCAGCGGGGACAGGGGAGCCTACAATGAGCAGTTCTTC. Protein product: CASSGDRGAYNEQFF.

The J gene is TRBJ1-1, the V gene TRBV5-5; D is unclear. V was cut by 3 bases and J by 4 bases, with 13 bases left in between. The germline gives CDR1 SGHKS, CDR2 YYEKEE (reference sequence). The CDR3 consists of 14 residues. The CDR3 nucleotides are TGTGCCAGCAGCTCCTCAAGTTGGAGCACTGAAGCTTTCTTT. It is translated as CASSSSSWSTEAFF.

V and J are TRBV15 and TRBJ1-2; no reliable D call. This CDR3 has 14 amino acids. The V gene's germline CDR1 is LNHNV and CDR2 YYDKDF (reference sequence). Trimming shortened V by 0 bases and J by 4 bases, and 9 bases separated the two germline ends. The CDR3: CATSRDREGYGYTF. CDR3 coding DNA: TGTGCCACCAGCAGAGATCGGGAGGGCTATGGCTACACCTTC.

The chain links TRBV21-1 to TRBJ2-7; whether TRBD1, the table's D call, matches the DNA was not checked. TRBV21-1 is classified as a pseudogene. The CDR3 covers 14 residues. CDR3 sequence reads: CASSNWQCSYEQYF. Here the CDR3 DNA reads TGTGCCAGCAGCAATTGGCAGTGCTCCTACGAGCAGTACTTC.

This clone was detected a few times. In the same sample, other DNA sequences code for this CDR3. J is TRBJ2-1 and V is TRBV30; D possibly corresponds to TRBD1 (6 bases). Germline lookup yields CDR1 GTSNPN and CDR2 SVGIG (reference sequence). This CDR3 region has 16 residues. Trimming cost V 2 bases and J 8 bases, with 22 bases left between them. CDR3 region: CAWSTDRILGGYEQFF. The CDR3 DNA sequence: TGTGCCTGGAGTACCGACAGGATCCTCGGTGGCTATGAGCAGTTCTTC. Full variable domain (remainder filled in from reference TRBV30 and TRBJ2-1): SQTIHQWPATLVQPVGSPLSLECTVEGTSNPNLYWYRQAAGRGLQLLFYSVGIGQISSEVPQNLSASRPQDRQFILSSKKLLLSDSGFYLCAWSTDRILGGYEQFFGPGTRLTVL.

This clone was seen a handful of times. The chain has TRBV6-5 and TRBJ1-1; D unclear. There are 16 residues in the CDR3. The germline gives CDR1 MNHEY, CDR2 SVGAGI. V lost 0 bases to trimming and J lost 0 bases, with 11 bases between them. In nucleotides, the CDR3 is TGTGCCAGCAGTTACTCCGGCTACTACCTGAACACTGAAGCTTTCTTT. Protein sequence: CASSYSGYYLNTEAFF.

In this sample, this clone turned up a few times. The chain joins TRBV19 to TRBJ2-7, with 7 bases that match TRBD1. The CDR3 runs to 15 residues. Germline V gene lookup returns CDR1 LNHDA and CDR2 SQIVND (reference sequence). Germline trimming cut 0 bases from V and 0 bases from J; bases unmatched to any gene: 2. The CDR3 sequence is CASSIDRGSSYEQYF. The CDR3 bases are TGTGCCAGTAGTATAGACAGGGGGTCCTCCTACGAGCAGTACTTC.

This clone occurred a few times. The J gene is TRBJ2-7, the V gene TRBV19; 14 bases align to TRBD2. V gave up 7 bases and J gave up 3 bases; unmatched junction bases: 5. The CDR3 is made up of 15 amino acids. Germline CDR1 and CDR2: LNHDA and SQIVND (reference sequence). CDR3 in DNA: TGTGCCAGTACCATCGGACTAGCGGGGGGCTACGAGCAGTACTTC. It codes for CASTIGLAGGYEQYF.

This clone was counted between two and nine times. The CDR3 is CASSLGLAGAGETQYF. In nucleotides, the CDR3 is TGCGCCAGCAGCTTGGGGCTAGCGGGAGCGGGAGAGACCCAGTACTTC. V gene TRBV5-1 combines with J gene TRBJ2-5; TRBD2 agrees at 10 bases. From germline, CDR1 is SGHRS and CDR2 YFSETQ. This CDR3 comprises 16 residues. With V trimmed by 0 bases and J by 4 bases, 6 bases remained unmatched.

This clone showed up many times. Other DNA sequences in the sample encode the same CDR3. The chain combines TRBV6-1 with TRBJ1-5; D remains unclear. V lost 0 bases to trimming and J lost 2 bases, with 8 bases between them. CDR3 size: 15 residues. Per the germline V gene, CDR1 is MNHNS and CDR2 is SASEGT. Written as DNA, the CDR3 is TGTGCCAGCAGTGAAGCCGGGGTTGGCAATCAGCCCCAGCATTTT. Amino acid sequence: CASSEAGVGNQPQHF.

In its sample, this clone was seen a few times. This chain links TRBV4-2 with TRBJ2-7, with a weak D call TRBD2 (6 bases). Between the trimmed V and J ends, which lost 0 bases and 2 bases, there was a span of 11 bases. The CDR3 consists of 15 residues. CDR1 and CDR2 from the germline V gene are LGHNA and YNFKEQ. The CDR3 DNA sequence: TGTGCCAGCAGCCAAGATAGACTAGACCCCTACGAGCAGTACTTC. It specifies CASSQDRLDPYEQYF.

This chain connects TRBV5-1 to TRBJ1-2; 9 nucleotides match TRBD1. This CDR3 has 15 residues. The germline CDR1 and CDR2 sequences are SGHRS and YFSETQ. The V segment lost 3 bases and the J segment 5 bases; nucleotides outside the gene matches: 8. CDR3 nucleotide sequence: TGCGCCAGCAGCTCCGGGGACAGGGCGTGGTATGGCTACACCTTC. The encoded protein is CASSSGDRAWYGYTF. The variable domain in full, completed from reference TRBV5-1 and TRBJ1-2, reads KAGVTQTPRYLIKTRGQQVTLSCSPISGHRSVSWYQQTPGQGLQFLFEYFSETQRNKGNFPGRFSGRQFSNSRSEMNVSTLELGDSALYLCASSSGDRAWYGYTFGSGTRLTVV.